The T cell receptor (beta chain) described here comes from a study of shared clonotypes between healthy human individuals. Study information: Donors consisted of a couple of women and a few men between 18 and 49.

CD45RO-negative, CCR7-positively selected cells formed the naive CD8 fraction, excluding terminally differentiated effector memory CD45RA+ cells. Every contributor of samples was a Caucasian grown-up residing in Nashville, Tennessee. As concerns this clone: Its antigen remains unknown.

Study-level results: Clonotype sharing among donors was expected to depend on sequencing depth.

The V end was cut by 9 bases, the J end by 4 bases, with 16 bases between. CDR1 is SNHLY, CDR2 FYNNEI, per germline. There are 14 residues in the CDR3. Genomic DNA (from each subset) was split evenly across several immunoSEQ plates. Sequencing was performed with immunoSEQ multiplex PCR; in TCRdb, only in-frame clones are kept and a portion is missing. The sample has roughly 2,000,000 clones; around 93% are singletons. This TCR was sampled from a man aged 18 to 30 in good health. Some clones in this sample may be carry-over from other donors' samples. The sequencing sample was made of naive CD8+ T cells from PBMCs. The chain combines TRBV2 with TRBJ2-1; no firm D call. DNA of the CDR3: TGTGCCAGGACCTTGGACCAAAGATACAATGAGCAGTTCTTC. Amino acid sequence: CARTLDQRYNEQFF.